A single sample is the source of the 5 T cell receptor beta chains below, sequenced in a study of radiation and T cells in renal cell carcinoma. Only in-frame clones appear in the TCRdb table, and some are missing; sequencing was by immunoSEQ multiplex PCR. Here the sample spans roughly 150,000 clones, about 91% being singletons. Time point reported: blood 2 weeks post-SBRT. Treatment noted: 15 Gy SBRT to primary tumor, nephrectomy 4 weeks later. The sample in question was blood, obtained from a patient whose treatment included radiotherapy and nephrectomy. Every receptor here comes from a woman in her fifties or sixties with renal cell carcinoma.

The V call is TRBV19, the J call TRBJ1-2; D might be TRBD1 (6 bases). Trimming took off 1 base at V and 7 bases at J, with 13 bases between the two ends. The germline V gene has CDR1 LNHDA and CDR2 SQIVND (reference sequence). CDR3 length: 14 amino acids. CDR3 DNA: TGTGCCAGTAGTATAGCCGGCAGGGGACTTGGCTACACCTTC. It is translated as CASSIAGRGLGYTF.

The rearrangement uses TRBV30 and TRBJ1-4, with 7 bases lining up with TRBD1. The CDR3 has 14 amino acids. J lost 5 bases, V lost 4 bases, and 7 bases had no gene match. Germline loops: CDR1 GTSNPN, CDR2 SVGIG (reference sequence). CDR3 sequence (DNA): TGTGCCTGGACCCGGGACAGATGGAATGAAAAACTGTTTTTT. This encodes CAWTRDRWNEKLFF.

The chain links TRBV29-1 to TRBJ1-2; possible D gene TRBD1, 6 bases. This CDR3 region has 12 residues. V shed 4 bases and J shed 7 bases, with 13 bases lying between them. Germline-derived CDR1 and CDR2 are SQVTM and ANQGSEA. The CDR3 DNA follows: TGCAGCGTTGGTAGTCAGGGGAGTGGCTACACCTTC. Encoded protein: CSVGSQGSGYTF.

The chain joins TRBV4-1 to TRBJ1-4; D might be TRBD1 (6 bases). This CDR3 is built from 16 residues. The germline gives CDR1 MGHRA, CDR2 YSYEKL. V was shortened by 4 bases and J by 7 bases, with 19 bases between the two germline ends. As DNA, the CDR3 is TGCGCCAGCAGCCTGAACCTGGACAGTTACGGTGAAAAACTGTTTTTT. It is translated as CASSLNLDSYGEKLFF.

The chain recombines TRBV11-2 with TRBJ2-1; tentative D call: TRBD1 (5 bases). Germline lookup yields CDR1 SGHAT and CDR2 FQNNGV. The CDR3 consists of 15 residues. V shed 0 bases and J shed 4 bases, with 10 bases lying between them. CDR3: CASSLDQGGYNEQFF. The CDR3 nucleotides are TGTGCCAGCAGCTTAGATCAGGGCGGTTACAATGAGCAGTTCTTC. Supplemented by reference TRBV11-2 and TRBJ2-1, the full variable domain reads EAGVAQSPRYKIIEKRQSVAFWCNPISGHATLYWYQQILGQGPKLLIQFQNNGVVDDSQLPKDRFSAERLKGVDSTLKIQPAKLEDSAVYLCASSLDQGGYNEQFFGPGTRLTVL.